This T cell receptor (beta chain) was captured in a study of cytomegalovirus exposure and HLA in healthy donors. General study findings and limits: Rare TCR sequences dominated, though some public TCRs recurred in many donors.

V lost 2 bases, J lost 0 bases, and 8 bases lay in between. CDR1 is MNHNY, CDR2 SVGAGI, per germline (reference sequence). The CDR3 is 14 amino acids. With respect to this clone: Its antigen is not known.

With 60 Vbeta and 13 Jbeta primers, the PCR was carried out. Clones were sequenced by immunoSEQ multiplex PCR, and TCRdb holds only the in-frame ones, with some missing. The table includes about 130,000 clones, around 85% detected once. V and J are TRBV6-6 and TRBJ2-7; unclear D gene. Sequenced sample: PBMCs. The clonotype originates from a boy between 5 and 17 years old in good health and CMV-seronegative. The CDR3 loop is CASSYTVSSYEQYF. The CDR3 nucleotides are TGTGCCAGCAGTTACACGGTTAGCTCCTACGAGCAGTACTTC.